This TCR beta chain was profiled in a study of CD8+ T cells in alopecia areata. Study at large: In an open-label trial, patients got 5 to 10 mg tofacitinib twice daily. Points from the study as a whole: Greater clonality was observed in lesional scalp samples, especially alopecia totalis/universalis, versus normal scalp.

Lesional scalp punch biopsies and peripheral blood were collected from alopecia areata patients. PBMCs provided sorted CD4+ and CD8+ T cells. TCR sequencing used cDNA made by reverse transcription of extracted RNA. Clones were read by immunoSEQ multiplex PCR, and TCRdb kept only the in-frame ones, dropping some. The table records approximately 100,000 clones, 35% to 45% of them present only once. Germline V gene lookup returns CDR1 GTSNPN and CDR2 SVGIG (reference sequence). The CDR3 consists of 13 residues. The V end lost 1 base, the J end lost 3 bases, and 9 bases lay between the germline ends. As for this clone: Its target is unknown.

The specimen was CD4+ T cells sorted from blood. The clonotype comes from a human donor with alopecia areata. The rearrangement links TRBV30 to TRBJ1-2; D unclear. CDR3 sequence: CAWSEGNYYGYTF. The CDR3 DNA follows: TGTGCCTGGAGTGAAGGAAACTACTATGGCTACACCTTC. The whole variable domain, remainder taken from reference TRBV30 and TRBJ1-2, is SQTIHQWPATLVQPVGSPLSLECTVEGTSNPNLYWYRQAAGRGLQLLFYSVGIGQISSEVPQNLSASRPQDRQFILSSKKLLLSDSGFYLCAWSEGNYYGYTFGSGTRLTVV.